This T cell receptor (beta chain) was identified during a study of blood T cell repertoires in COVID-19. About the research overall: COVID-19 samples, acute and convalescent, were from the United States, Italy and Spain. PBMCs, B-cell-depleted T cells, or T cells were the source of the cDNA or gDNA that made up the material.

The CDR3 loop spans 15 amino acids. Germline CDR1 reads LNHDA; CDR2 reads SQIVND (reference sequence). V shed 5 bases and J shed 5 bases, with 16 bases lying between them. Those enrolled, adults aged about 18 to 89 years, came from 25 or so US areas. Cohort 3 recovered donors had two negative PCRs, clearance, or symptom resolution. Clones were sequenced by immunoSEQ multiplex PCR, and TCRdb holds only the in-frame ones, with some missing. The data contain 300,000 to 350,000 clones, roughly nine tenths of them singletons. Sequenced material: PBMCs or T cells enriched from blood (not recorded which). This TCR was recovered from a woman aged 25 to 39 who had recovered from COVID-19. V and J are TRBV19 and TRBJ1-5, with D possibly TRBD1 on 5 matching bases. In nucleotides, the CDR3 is TGTGCCAGTAGTCTTGGGGGAGGGTATCATCAGCCCCAGCATTTT. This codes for CASSLGGGYHQPQHF.